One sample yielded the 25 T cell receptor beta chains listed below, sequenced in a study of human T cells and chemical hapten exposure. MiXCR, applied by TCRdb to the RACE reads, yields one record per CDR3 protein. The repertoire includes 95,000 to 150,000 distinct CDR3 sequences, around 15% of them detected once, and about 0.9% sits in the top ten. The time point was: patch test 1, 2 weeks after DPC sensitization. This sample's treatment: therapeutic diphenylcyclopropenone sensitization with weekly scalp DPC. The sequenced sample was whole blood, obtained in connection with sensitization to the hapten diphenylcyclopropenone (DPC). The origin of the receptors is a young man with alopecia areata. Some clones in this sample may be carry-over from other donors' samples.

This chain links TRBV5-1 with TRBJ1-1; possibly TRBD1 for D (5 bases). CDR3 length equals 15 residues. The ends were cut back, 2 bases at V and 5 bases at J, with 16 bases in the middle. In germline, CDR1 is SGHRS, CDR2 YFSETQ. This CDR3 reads CASSFAGIGATEAFF. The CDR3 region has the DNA TGCGCCAGCAGCTTTGCAGGGATTGGGGCAACTGAAGCTTTCTTT.

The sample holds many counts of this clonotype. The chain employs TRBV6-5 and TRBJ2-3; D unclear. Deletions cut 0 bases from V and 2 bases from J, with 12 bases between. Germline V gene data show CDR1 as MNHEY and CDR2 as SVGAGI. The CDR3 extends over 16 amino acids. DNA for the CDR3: TGTGCCAGCAGTTACTCTACCGACCGACCCACAGATACGCAGTATTTT. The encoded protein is CASSYSTDRPTDTQYF.

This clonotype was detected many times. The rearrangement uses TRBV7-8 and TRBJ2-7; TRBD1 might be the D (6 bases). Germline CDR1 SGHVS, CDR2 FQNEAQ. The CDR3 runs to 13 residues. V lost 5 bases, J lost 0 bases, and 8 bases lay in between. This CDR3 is CASSPDSSYEQYF. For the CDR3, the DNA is TGTGCCAGCAGCCCGGACAGCTCCTACGAGCAGTACTTC.

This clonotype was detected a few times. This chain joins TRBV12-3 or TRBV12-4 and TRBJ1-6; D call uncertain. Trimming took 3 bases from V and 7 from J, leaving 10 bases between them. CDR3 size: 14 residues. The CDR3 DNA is TGTGCCAGCAGTTTTTCCAGTTGGAATTCACCCCTCCACTTT. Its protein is CASSFSSWNSPLHF.

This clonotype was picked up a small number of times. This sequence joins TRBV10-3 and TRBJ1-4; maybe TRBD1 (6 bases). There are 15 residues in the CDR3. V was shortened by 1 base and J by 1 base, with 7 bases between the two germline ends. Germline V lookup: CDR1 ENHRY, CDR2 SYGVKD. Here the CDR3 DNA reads TGTGCCATCAGTGAGTTAGGGGGAACTAATGAAAAACTGTTTTTT. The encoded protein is CAISELGGTNEKLFF.

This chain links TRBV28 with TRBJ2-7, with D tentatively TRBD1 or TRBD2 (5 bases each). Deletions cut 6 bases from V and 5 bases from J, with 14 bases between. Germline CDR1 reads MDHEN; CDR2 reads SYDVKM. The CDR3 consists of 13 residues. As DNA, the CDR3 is TGTGCCAGCAGCCTCTACAGGCGGGACGAGCAGTACTTC. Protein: CASSLYRRDEQYF.

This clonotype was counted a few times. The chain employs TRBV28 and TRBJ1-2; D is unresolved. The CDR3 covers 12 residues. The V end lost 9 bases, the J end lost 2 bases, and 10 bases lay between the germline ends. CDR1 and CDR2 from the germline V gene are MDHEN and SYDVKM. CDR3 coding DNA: TGTGCCAGTCATTTCCACAACTATGGCTACACCTTC. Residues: CASHFHNYGYTF.

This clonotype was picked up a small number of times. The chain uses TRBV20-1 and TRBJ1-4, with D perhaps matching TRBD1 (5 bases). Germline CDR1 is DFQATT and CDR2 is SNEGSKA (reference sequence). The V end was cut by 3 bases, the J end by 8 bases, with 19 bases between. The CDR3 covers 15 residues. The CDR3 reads CSASRSGTRGEKLFF. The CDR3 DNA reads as TGCAGTGCTAGTCGCTCTGGGACTCGGGGGGAAAAACTGTTTTTT.

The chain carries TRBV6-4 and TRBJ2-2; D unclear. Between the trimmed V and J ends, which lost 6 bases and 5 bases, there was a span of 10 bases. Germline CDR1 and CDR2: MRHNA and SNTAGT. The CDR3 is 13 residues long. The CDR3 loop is CASSNANTGELFF. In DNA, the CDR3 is TGTGCCAGCAGCAATGCAAATACCGGGGAGCTGTTTTTT.

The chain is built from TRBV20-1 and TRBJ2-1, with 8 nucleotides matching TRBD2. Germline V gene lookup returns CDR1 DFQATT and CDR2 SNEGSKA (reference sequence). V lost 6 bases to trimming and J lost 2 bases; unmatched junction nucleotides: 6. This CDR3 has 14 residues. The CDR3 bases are TGCAGTGCACCAAGCGGGAGAACCTACAATGAGCAGTTCTTC. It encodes CSAPSGRTYNEQFF.

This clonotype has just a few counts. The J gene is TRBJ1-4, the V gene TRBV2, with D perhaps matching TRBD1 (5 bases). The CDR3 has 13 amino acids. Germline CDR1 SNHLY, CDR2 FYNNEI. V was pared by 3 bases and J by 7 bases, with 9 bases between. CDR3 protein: CASSDGGSEKLFF. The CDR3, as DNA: TGTGCCAGCAGTGACGGGGGTAGTGAAAAACTGTTTTTT.

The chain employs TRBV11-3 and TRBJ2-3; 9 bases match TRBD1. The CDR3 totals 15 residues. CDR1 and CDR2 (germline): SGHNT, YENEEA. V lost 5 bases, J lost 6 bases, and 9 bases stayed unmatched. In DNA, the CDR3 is TGTGCCAGCAGCAAGCGACAGGGGGGTGACGATACGCAGTATTTT. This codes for CASSKRQGGDDTQYF.

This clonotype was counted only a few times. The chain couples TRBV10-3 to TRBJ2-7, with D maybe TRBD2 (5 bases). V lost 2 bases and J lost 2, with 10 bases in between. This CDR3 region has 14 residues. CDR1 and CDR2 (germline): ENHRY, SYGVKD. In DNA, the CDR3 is TGTGCCATCAGTGAGAAAAGCGGCCCCTACGAGCAGTACTTC. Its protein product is CAISEKSGPYEQYF.

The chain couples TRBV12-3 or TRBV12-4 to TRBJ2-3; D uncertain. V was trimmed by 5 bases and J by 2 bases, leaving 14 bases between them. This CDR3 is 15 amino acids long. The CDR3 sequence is CASSLLSQLTDTQYF. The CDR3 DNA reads TGTGCCAGCAGTCTACTAAGTCAACTCACAGATACGCAGTATTTT.

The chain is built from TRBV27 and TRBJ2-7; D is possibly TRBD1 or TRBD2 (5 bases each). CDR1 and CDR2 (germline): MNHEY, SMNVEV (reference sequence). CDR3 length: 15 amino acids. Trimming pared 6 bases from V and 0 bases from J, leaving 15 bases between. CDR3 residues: CASSTGTASSYEQYV. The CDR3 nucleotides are TGTGCCAGCAGCACCGGGACGGCGAGCTCCTACGAGCAGTACGTC.

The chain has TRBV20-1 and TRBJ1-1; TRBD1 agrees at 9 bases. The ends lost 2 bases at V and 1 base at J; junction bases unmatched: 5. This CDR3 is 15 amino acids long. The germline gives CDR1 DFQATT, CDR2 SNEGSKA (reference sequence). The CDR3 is CSARPWTGENTEAFF. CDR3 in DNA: TGCAGTGCTAGACCTTGGACAGGGGAGAACACTGAAGCTTTCTTT.

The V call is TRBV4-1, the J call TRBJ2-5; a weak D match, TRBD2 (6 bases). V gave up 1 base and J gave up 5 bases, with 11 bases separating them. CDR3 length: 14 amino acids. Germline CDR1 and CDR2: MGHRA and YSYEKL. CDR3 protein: CASSQGLGRETQYF. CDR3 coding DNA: TGCGCCAGCAGCCAAGGACTAGGCCGGGAGACCCAGTACTTC.

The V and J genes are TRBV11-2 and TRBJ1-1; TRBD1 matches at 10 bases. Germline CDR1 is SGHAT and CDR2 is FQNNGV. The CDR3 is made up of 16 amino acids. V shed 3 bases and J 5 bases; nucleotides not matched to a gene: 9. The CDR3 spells CASSFPVGTGDTEAFF. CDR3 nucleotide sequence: TGTGCCAGCAGCTTCCCCGTGGGGACAGGGGATACTGAAGCTTTCTTT.

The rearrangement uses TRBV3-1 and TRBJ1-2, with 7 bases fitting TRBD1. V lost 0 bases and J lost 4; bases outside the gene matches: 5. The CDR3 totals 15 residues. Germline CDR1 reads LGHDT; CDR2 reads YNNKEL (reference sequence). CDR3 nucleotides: TGTGCCAGCAGCCAAGATAGGGGGCGGATCTATGGCTACACCTTC. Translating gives CASSQDRGRIYGYTF. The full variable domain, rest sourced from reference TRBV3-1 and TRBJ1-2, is DTAVSQTPKYLVTQMGNDKSIKCEQNLGHDTMYWYKQDSKKFLKIMFSYNNKELIINETVPNRFSPKSPDKAHLNLHINSLELGDSAVYFCASSQDRGRIYGYTFGSGTRLTVV.

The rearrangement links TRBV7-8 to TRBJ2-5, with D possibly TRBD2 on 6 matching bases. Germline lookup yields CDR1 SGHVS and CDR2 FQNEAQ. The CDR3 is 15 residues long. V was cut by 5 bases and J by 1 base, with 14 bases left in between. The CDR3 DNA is TGTGCCAGCAGCCCCATCGGCGGGATCCAAGAGACCCAGTACTTC. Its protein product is CASSPIGGIQETQYF. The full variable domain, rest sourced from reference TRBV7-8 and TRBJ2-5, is GAGVSQSPRYKVAKRGQDVALRCDPISGHVSLFWYQQALGQGPEFLTYFQNEAQLDKSGLPSDRFFAERPEGSVSTLKIQRTQQEDSAVYLCASSPIGGIQETQYFGPGTRLLVL.

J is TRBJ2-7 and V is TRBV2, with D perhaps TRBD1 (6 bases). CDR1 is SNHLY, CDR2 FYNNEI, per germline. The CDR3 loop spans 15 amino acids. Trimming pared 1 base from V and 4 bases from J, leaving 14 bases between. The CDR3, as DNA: TGTGCCAGCAGTGAAGGTTTGGTCAGGGGTTACGAGCAGTACGTC. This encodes CASSEGLVRGYEQYV.

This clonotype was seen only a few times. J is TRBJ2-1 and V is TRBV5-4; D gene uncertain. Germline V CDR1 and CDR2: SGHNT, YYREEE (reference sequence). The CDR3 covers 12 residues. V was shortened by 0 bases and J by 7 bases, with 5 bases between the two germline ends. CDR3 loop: CASSLDSNEQFF. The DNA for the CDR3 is TGTGCCAGCAGCTTGGATAGTAATGAGCAGTTCTTC.

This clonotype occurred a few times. The CDR3 region is CASSLRSAGADTQYF. In DNA, the CDR3 is TGTGCCAGCAGCTTAAGGTCTGCCGGCGCAGATACGCAGTATTTT. V usage is TRBV7-9 and J usage is TRBJ2-3; D remains ambiguous. The germline CDR1 and CDR2 sequences are SEHNR and FQNEAQ (reference sequence). The germline V and J ends were trimmed by 2 bases and 4 bases, with 13 bases remaining between them. This CDR3 has 15 amino acids.

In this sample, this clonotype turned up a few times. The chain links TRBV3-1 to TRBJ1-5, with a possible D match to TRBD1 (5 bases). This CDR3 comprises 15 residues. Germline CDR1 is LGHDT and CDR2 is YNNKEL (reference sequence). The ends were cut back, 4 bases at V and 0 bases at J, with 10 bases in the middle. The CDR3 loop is CASSPQADSNQPQHF. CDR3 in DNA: TGTGCCAGCAGCCCACAGGCGGATAGCAATCAGCCCCAGCATTTT.

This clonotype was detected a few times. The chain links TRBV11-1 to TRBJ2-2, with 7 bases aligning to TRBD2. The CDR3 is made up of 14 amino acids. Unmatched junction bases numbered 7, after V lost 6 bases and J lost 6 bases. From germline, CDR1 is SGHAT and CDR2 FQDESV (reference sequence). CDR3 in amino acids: CASRRLTSSGELFF. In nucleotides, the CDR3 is TGTGCCAGCAGGCGTCTGACTAGCTCCGGGGAGCTGTTTTTT.